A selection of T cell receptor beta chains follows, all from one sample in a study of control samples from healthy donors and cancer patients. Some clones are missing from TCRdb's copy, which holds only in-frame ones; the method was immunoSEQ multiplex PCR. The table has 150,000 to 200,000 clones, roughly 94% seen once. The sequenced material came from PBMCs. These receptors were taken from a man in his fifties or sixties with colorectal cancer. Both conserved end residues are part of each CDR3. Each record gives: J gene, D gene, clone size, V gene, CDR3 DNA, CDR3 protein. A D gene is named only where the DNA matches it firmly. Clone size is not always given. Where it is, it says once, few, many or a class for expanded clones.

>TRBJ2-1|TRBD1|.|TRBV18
TGTGCCAGCTCACCACGGACAGGGTTCGCGGGTGAGCAGTTCTTC
CASSPRTGFAGEQFF
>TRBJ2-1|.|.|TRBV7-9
TGTGCCAGCAGCTCCGGGACCGGATTATCGAATGAGCAGTTCTTC
CASSSGTGLSNEQFF
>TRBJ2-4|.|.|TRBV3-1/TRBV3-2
TGTGCCAGCAGCCTCGCCGGTGGATATCTAGCCAAAAACATTCAGTACTTC
CASSLAGGYLAKNIQYF
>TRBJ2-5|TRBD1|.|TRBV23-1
TGCGCCAGCACTCGAGGACAGGGGGCGTTCGAGGGCGAGACCCAGTACTTC
CASTRGQGAFEGETQYF
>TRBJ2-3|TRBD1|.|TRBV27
TGTGCCAGCAGTTGGGACAGGGGGGCAGATACGCAGTATTTT
CASSWDRGADTQYF
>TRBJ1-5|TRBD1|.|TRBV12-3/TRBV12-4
TGTGCCAGCTCAGGGGGACCAGGTCAGCCCCAGCATTTT
CASSGGPGQPQHF
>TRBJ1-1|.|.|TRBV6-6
TGTGCCAGCAGTTTGAGGGCGAACACTGAAGCTTTCTTT
CASSLRANTEAFF
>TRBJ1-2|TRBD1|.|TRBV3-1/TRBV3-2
TGTGCCAGCAGCCATCAGAGGTCGGGGACAGCATCCTATGGCTACACCTTC
CASSHQRSGTASYGYTF
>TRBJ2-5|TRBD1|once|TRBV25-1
TGTGCCAGCAGTGAATATCTGGGACAGGGAAGGGAGACCCAGTACTTC
CASSEYLGQGRETQYF
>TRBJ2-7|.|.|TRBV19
TGTGCCAGTAGTATCCCAGGGGGGAGCTCCTACGAGCAGTACTTC
CASSIPGGSSYEQYF
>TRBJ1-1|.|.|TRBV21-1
TGTGCCAGCAGCTACAGGGCCCCGAAGAACACTGAAGCTTTCTTT
CASSYRAPKNTEAFF